This T cell receptor (beta chain) emerged from a study of T-cell reconstitution after alpha-beta-depleted transplantation in children. Germline CDR1 reads SGHTA; CDR2 reads FQGNSA. Trimming pared 1 base from V and 3 bases from J, leaving 18 bases between. The CDR3 is 17 residues long. This clonotype was recorded at least ten times. Its antigen is unknown. Regarding the study as a whole: Newly made T cells mostly supplied T-cell counts and diversity one year after transplant.

Library preparation (for TCRbeta) was performed with unique molecular identifiers. TCRdb re-analysed the PCR reads in MiXCR, keeping a single row per CDR3 protein. The repertoire includes roughly 300,000 distinct CDR3 sequences, around 10% of them detected once, and 23% sits in the top ten. The source material was peripheral blood, sampled 180 days after TCRalphabeta/CD19-depleted stem cell transplant. V gene TRBV7-2 combines with J gene TRBJ1-1; D call uncertain. The source of this sequence is a male patient under 10 years old who had a stem cell transplant for chronic granulomatous disease, so the T cells may come from the graft donor. The CDR3 reads CASSLVRALTEDTEAFF. CDR3 nucleotides: TGTGCCAGCAGCTTAGTCAGAGCTCTTACGGAGGACACTGAAGCTTTCTTT.